This TCR beta chain was recovered during a study of CD8 T cells in ankylosing spondylitis. TCRdb passed the 5' RACE reads through MiXCR, listing each CDR3 protein once. This table holds roughly 230,000 distinct CDR3 sequences, 18% found once. Only a few counts were recorded for this clonotype. Its target is unknown. Germline CDR1 reads SQVTM; CDR2 reads ANQGSEA. V lost 2 bases and J lost 1; bases outside the gene matches: 2. The CDR3 consists of 14 residues. Findings and caveats of the study: Clones linked to disease were reported to show significant enrichment in matched ankylosing spondylitis synovial fluid. Reactive arthritis synovial fluid and blood were previously reported to contain some motif variants. Disease-linked clones bore a CD8+ phenotype, appearing relatively rarely in peripheral blood. In ankylosing spondylitis blood, a motif of roughly eight highly homologous TCR beta variants appeared characteristic.

The sequence came from a male donor with ankylosing spondylitis or in good health (not recorded which). V gene TRBV29-1 combines with J gene TRBJ2-1; TRBD2 agrees at 7 bases. The sequencing input was blood, either unsorted or a sorted T cell fraction (not recorded which). The CDR3 sequence: CSVETGRSYNEQFF. The CDR3 nucleotides are TGCAGCGTTGAAACCGGGAGGTCCTACAATGAGCAGTTCTTC.